Each of the 32 T cell receptor beta chains below was sequenced from the same sample in a study of blood T cell repertoires in COVID-19. Profiling relied on immunoSEQ multiplex PCR, and the TCRdb table lists in-frame clones only, not all of them. This table holds around 270,000 clones, around 89% found once. The specimen was peripheral blood. The receptors derive from a middle-aged man with acute or convalescent COVID-19.

V usage is TRBV5-4 and J usage is TRBJ2-2, with D perhaps matching TRBD1 (6 bases). Per germline, CDR1 SGHNT and CDR2 YYREEE (reference sequence). The CDR3 totals 13 residues. V was clipped by 1 base and J by 6 bases, with 7 bases between them. The CDR3 here is CASSLKGAGELFF. The DNA for the CDR3 is TGTGCCAGCAGCTTGAAGGGGGCCGGGGAGCTGTTTTTT. The whole variable domain, remainder taken from reference TRBV5-4 and TRBJ2-2, is ETGVTQSPTHLIKTRGQQVTLRCSSQSGHNTVSWYQQALGQGPQFIFQYYREEENGRGNFPPRFSGLQFPNYSSELNVNALELDDSALYLCASSLKGAGELFFGEGSRLTVL.

The genes are TRBV15 and TRBJ1-1; 8 bases align to TRBD1. The CDR3 totals 15 residues. V lost 3 bases and J lost 3; bases outside the gene matches: 6. CDR1 is LNHNV, CDR2 YYDKDF, per germline (reference sequence). The CDR3 DNA sequence: TGTGCCACCAGCAGCCCCGGACAGGGCGACACTGAAGCTTTCTTT. It translates to CATSSPGQGDTEAFF.

The chain employs TRBV13 and TRBJ2-7, with TRBD2 matching over 8 bases. Germline trimming cut 1 base from V and 3 bases from J; bases unmatched to any gene: 2. This CDR3 has 14 amino acids. Per germline, CDR1 PRHDT and CDR2 FYEKMQ (reference sequence). CDR3 coding DNA: TGTGCCAGCAGCTTAGAACGGGGGGGCTACGAGCAGTACTTC. This translates into CASSLERGGYEQYF.

This chain links TRBV9 with TRBJ2-7; weak D call: TRBD1 (5 bases). The CDR3 covers 14 residues. The germline V gene encodes CDR1 SGDLS and CDR2 YYNGEE. V was cut by 1 base and J by 5 bases, with 13 bases left in between. The CDR3 nucleotides read TGTGCCAGCAGCGTACAGGGATTTGGGAACGAGCAGTACTTC. The encoded protein is CASSVQGFGNEQYF.

The V and J genes are TRBV24-1 and TRBJ2-3; D is uncertain. Germline values: CDR1 KGHDR, CDR2 SFDVKD. CDR3 length equals 14 residues. Deletions cut 3 bases from V and 3 bases from J, with 9 bases between. CDR3 region: CATSDPPLTDTQYF. CDR3 coding DNA: TGTGCCACCAGTGATCCCCCTTTGACAGATACGCAGTATTTT.

A note on this clone: Within the sample, other DNA sequences also encode this same CDR3. The chain carries TRBV4-1 and TRBJ1-1; D may be TRBD1 (5 bases). The germline CDR1 and CDR2 sequences are MGHRA and YSYEKL. The V gene lost 0 bases and the J gene lost 1 base, with 9 bases spanning the gap. The CDR3 length is 15 residues. Here the CDR3 DNA reads TGCGCCAGCAGCCAAGATAGGGGCGGGAACACTGAAGCTTTCTTT. Protein sequence: CASSQDRGGNTEAFF.

V gene TRBV28 combines with J gene TRBJ1-4; D is perhaps TRBD1 (6 bases). V was trimmed by 4 bases and J by 8 bases, leaving 17 bases between them. The CDR3 is 15 residues long. Germline loops: CDR1 MDHEN, CDR2 SYDVKM. The CDR3 nucleotides read TGTGCCAGCAGTTCTCCGGCAGGGGAAGGGGAAAAACTGTTTTTT. It yields the protein CASSSPAGEGEKLFF.

V usage is TRBV24-1 and J usage is TRBJ1-2; D is ambiguous. The germline gives CDR1 KGHDR, CDR2 SFDVKD. V shed 4 bases and J shed 6 bases, with 17 bases lying between them. The length of the CDR3 is 15 residues. CDR3 DNA: TGTGCCACCAGTGACCCCTCTACCGGGATCGATGGCTACACCTTC. Its protein is CATSDPSTGIDGYTF.

This clone was seen just once. The rearrangement uses TRBV6-5 and TRBJ1-5, with D hard to call. The CDR3 spans 15 residues. Germline V gene data show CDR1 as MNHEY and CDR2 as SVGAGI. Trimming pared 4 bases from V and 0 bases from J, leaving 10 bases between. The CDR3 spells CASSSNYYSNQPQHF. Written as DNA, the CDR3 is TGTGCCAGCAGTTCGAACTATTATAGCAATCAGCCCCAGCATTTT.

V gene TRBV7-3 combines with J gene TRBJ2-3, with 8 bases matching TRBD2. V was clipped by 1 base and J by 3 bases; unmatched bases: 3. This CDR3 comprises 15 residues. Germline CDR1 SGHTA, CDR2 FQGTGA. The CDR3 region has the DNA TGTGCCAGCAGCTTAAAGGCTAGCGGGACAGATACGCAGTATTTT. Residues: CASSLKASGTDTQYF.

For the CDR3, the DNA is TGTGCCAGCAGTTCACTGCCCCCGGGTATAAGCGACGAGCAGTACTTC. Translation gives CASSSLPPGISDEQYF. The V and J genes are TRBV27 and TRBJ2-7; no firm D call. CDR1 MNHEY and CDR2 SMNVEV come from the germline V gene (reference sequence). The CDR3 has 16 amino acids. Trimming cost V 4 bases and J 5 bases, with 21 bases left between them.

This clone appeared a single time. DNA of the CDR3: TGCAGTGCTAGTCCCGGACAGGGGGACAGTTCACCCCTCCACTTT. It yields the protein CSASPGQGDSSPLHF. This rearrangement joins TRBV20-1 to TRBJ1-6; 10 nucleotides align to TRBD1. Germline CDR1 reads DFQATT; CDR2 reads SNEGSKA (reference sequence). CDR3 length: 15 amino acids. Unmatched junction bases numbered 8, after V lost 3 bases and J lost 9 bases.

J is TRBJ2-1 and V is TRBV6-2 or TRBV6-3; 9 bases agree with TRBD1. The CDR3 is 15 residues long. The V segment lost 2 bases and the J segment 8 bases; nucleotides outside the gene matches: 7. Per germline, CDR1 MNHEY and CDR2 SVGEGT. The CDR3 spells CASSYLRGQGHEQFF. In DNA, the CDR3 is TGTGCCAGCAGTTACCTCCGAGGACAGGGGCATGAGCAGTTCTTC.

This chain links TRBV6-5 with TRBJ2-3; D not certain. This CDR3 contains 11 residues. Looked up from germline, CDR1 is MNHEY and CDR2 is SVGAGI. V was cut by 7 bases and J by 5 bases, with 7 bases left in between. CDR3 nucleotide sequence: TGTGCCAGCATCATCGGAGATACGCAGTATTTT. Encoded protein: CASIIGDTQYF.

The chain carries TRBV5-1 and TRBJ2-1; TRBD2 aligns across 8 bases. V dropped 4 bases and J dropped 7; count of bases not matched to a gene: 10. Per germline, CDR1 SGHRS and CDR2 YFSETQ. This CDR3 has 15 residues. CDR3 DNA sequence: TGCGCCAGCAGCGTCGCTTTAGCGGGGATTAATGAGCAGTTCTTC. Protein product: CASSVALAGINEQFF.

The chain carries TRBV7-8 and TRBJ1-3; 7 bases are shared with TRBD1. The CDR3 runs to 17 residues. Germline values: CDR1 SGHVS, CDR2 FQNEAQ. Unmatched junction bases numbered 10, after V lost 5 bases and J lost 0 bases. In DNA form, the CDR3 reads TGTGCCAGCAGCCCCCTGACAGGGAAGCCCTCTGGAAACACCATATATTTT. This translates into CASSPLTGKPSGNTIYF.

This chain joins TRBV25-1 and TRBJ1-2, with a possible D match to TRBD1 (6 bases). CDR3 length: 14 residues. The V gene lost 5 bases and the J gene lost 3 bases, with 13 bases spanning the gap. Germline V gene lookup returns CDR1 MGHDK and CDR2 SYGVNS. CDR3 residues: CASSPPQGYYGYTF. Here the CDR3 DNA reads TGTGCCAGCAGTCCCCCCCAGGGGTACTATGGCTACACCTTC.

V usage is TRBV7-2 and J usage is TRBJ1-4; D may be TRBD1 (5 bases). V lost 3 bases to trimming and J lost 0 bases, with 8 bases between them. CDR1 and CDR2 (germline): SGHTA, FQGNSA. The CDR3 has 15 residues. The CDR3 here is CASSFQGATNEKLFF. In nucleotides, the CDR3 is TGTGCCAGCAGCTTCCAGGGTGCAACTAATGAAAAACTGTTTTTT.

CDR3 in amino acids: CASNPGYTEAFF. As DNA, the CDR3 is TGTGCCAGCAATCCGGGTTACACTGAAGCTTTCTTT. V gene TRBV6-5 combines with J gene TRBJ1-1; no clear D gene. The CDR3 is 12 amino acids. The V end was cut by 7 bases, the J end by 3 bases, with 9 bases between. The germline V gene has CDR1 MNHEY and CDR2 SVGAGI.

This chain links TRBV4-1 with TRBJ1-2; TRBD1 is a possible D gene (6 bases). Germline CDR1 MGHRA, CDR2 YSYEKL. This CDR3 spans 14 amino acids. Trimming removed 5 bases from V and 8 bases from J, with 18 bases in between. CDR3: CASSSNTGNWGYTF. In nucleotides, the CDR3 is TGCGCCAGCAGCTCTAATACAGGGAATTGGGGCTACACCTTC.

The V gene is TRBV2, the J gene TRBJ2-3; TRBD2 aligns across 8 bases. The CDR3 runs 18 residues. With 2 bases clipped from V and 2 bases from J, the junction kept 12 bases outside the gene matches. Germline-derived CDR1 and CDR2 are SNHLY and FYNNEI. The CDR3 DNA is TGTGCCAGCAGTGAACGGGGGGGAGTCGAGATTTACACAGATACGCAGTATTTT. This gives the protein CASSERGGVEIYTDTQYF.

This rearrangement joins TRBV19 to TRBJ2-2, with TRBD1 matching over 7 bases. Unmatched junction bases numbered 6, after V lost 6 bases and J lost 5 bases. The CDR3 runs to 14 residues. The germline CDR1 and CDR2 sequences are LNHDA and SQIVND (reference sequence). In nucleotides, the CDR3 is TGTGCCAGTAGCCCCGACAGGGCGACCGGGGAGCTGTTTTTT. It is translated as CASSPDRATGELFF. The full variable domain, rest sourced from reference TRBV19 and TRBJ2-2, is DGGITQSPKYLFRKEGQNVTLSCEQNLNHDAMYWYRQDPGQGLRLIYYSQIVNDFQKGDIAEGYSVSREKKESFPLTVTSAQKNPTAFYLCASSPDRATGELFFGEGSRLTVL.

J is TRBJ1-5 and V is TRBV6-5, with 9 nucleotides matching TRBD1. V lost 10 bases to trimming and J lost 2 bases; unmatched junction nucleotides: 6. In germline, CDR1 is MNHEY, CDR2 SVGAGI. This CDR3 region has 14 residues. The DNA of the CDR3 is TGTGCCACCTCAAGGACAGGGGGCAATCAGCCCCAGCATTTT. Its protein product is CATSRTGGNQPQHF.

The V call is TRBV24-1, the J call TRBJ1-5, with 9 bases lining up with TRBD1. V gave up 5 bases and J gave up 2 bases; unmatched junction bases: 9. The CDR3 totals 17 residues. The germline V gene has CDR1 KGHDR and CDR2 SFDVKD. As DNA, the CDR3 is TGTGCCACCAGTGTGGGACAGGGACCGCATGGCAATCAGCCCCAGCATTTT. It encodes CATSVGQGPHGNQPQHF.

This chain connects TRBV5-1 to TRBJ1-5, with D possibly being TRBD1 (6 bases). Germline V gene lookup returns CDR1 SGHRS and CDR2 YFSETQ. V was trimmed by 0 bases and J by 7 bases, leaving 11 bases between them. CDR3 length equals 14 residues. CDR3 in amino acids: CASSLEGVGQPQHF. CDR3 in DNA: TGCGCCAGCAGCTTGGAGGGGGTTGGACAGCCCCAGCATTTT. The entire variable domain, with the rest obtained from reference TRBV5-1 and TRBJ1-5, is as follows: KAGVTQTPRYLIKTRGQQVTLSCSPISGHRSVSWYQQTPGQGLQFLFEYFSETQRNKGNFPGRFSGRQFSNSRSEMNVSTLELGDSALYLCASSLEGVGQPQHFGDGTRLSIL.

The chain carries TRBV5-5 and TRBJ2-5; D uncertain. The CDR3 is 13 residues long. Trimming removed 5 bases from V and 2 bases from J, with 10 bases in between. Germline CDR1 and CDR2: SGHKS and YYEKEE (reference sequence). The CDR3, as DNA: TGTGCCAGCAGTTGGGCAGCTCAAGAGACCCAGTACTTC. Translated: CASSWAAQETQYF.

This sequence joins TRBV19 and TRBJ1-5; no clear D gene. V lost 7 bases to trimming and J lost 4 bases, with 11 bases between them. The CDR3 spans 13 residues. In germline, CDR1 is LNHDA, CDR2 SQIVND (reference sequence). CDR3: CASTTPGNQPQHF. CDR3 in DNA: TGTGCCAGTACCACTCCGGGGAATCAGCCCCAGCATTTT.

This rearrangement joins TRBV5-6 to TRBJ2-3; perhaps TRBD2 as D (7 bases). The CDR3 is made up of 15 amino acids. Trimming stripped 0 bases from V and 8 bases from J, with 16 bases between. From germline, CDR1 is SGHDT and CDR2 YYEEEE. CDR3 loop: CASSLDLGGAVTQYF. The CDR3 nucleotides read TGTGCCAGCAGCTTGGATTTGGGGGGGGCCGTTACGCAGTATTTT.

The V call is TRBV9, the J call TRBJ2-1; D is undetermined. CDR1 and CDR2 (germline): SGDLS, YYNGEE. V lost 3 bases and J 4 bases, leaving 11 bases between the germline ends. This CDR3 spans 14 amino acids. This CDR3 is CASSALSVYNEQFF. CDR3 nucleotide sequence: TGTGCCAGCAGCGCCCTAAGTGTTTACAATGAGCAGTTCTTC.

On this clone itself: Other DNA sequences within the sample encode an identical CDR3. The V gene is TRBV2, the J gene TRBJ1-2; D gene uncertain. From germline, CDR1 is SNHLY and CDR2 FYNNEI. The V end lost 4 bases, the J end lost 4 bases, and 7 bases lay between the germline ends. This CDR3 spans 12 amino acids. CDR3 in DNA: TGTGCCAGCAGTGGTGAGGGCTATGGCTACACCTTC. Its protein product is CASSGEGYGYTF.

The chain joins TRBV12-3 or TRBV12-4 to TRBJ1-2; TRBD1 agrees at 9 bases. The CDR3 is 12 residues long. V lost 6 bases and J lost 10; bases outside the gene matches: 6. This CDR3 reads CASSRDRVDYTF. The CDR3 nucleotides are TGTGCCAGCAGCAGGGACAGGGTTGACTACACCTTC.

This rearrangement joins TRBV6-5 to TRBJ1-5, with D perhaps TRBD1 (6 bases). The CDR3 covers 15 residues. The ends were cut back, 10 bases at V and 7 bases at J, with 23 bases in the middle. Germline CDR1 MNHEY, CDR2 SVGAGI. The CDR3 sequence is CATSHHGQTKQPQHF. The CDR3 region has the DNA TGTGCCACCTCACACCACGGACAGACGAAACAGCCCCAGCATTTT.